This TCR beta chain was observed in a study of blood T cell repertoires in COVID-19. Study information: Sites in the United States, Italy and Spain provided acute and convalescent COVID-19 samples. The analysed material was cDNA or gDNA that came from T cells, B-cell-depleted T cells, or PBMCs.

Clones were sequenced by immunoSEQ multiplex PCR, and TCRdb holds only the in-frame ones, with some missing. The sample contains some 300,000 clones, about 87% of which appear only once. Material for sequencing was peripheral blood. The clonotype originates from a woman aged 25 to 39 who had recovered from COVID-19.

DNA for the CDR3: TGTGCCAGCAGTTACGTCAAGAGGAACACTGAAGCTTTCTTT. Encoded protein: CASSYVKRNTEAFF. This chain joins TRBV6-2 or TRBV6-3 and TRBJ1-1; no reliable D call. The CDR3 consists of 14 residues. Trimming stripped 2 bases from V and 1 base from J, with 8 bases between. The germline V gene encodes CDR1 MNHEY and CDR2 SVGEGT.